This T cell receptor beta chain appears in the sequencing data of a study of T cells after yellow fever vaccination. The germline V gene has CDR1 SGHVS and CDR2 FNYEAQ. V shed 1 base and J shed 3 bases, with 15 bases lying between them. CDR3 length: 17 amino acids. UMIs were added to TCR cDNA along with a universal primer site when it was made by 5'RACE template switching. TCRdb fed the 5' RACE reads into MiXCR, producing one record per CDR3 protein. Among about 210,000 distinct CDR3 sequences listed, approximately 3% were seen once. The chain has TRBV7-6 and TRBJ2-2; no clear D gene. Source: CD4+ T cells sorted from PBMCs, taken 10 days after the yellow fever booster vaccination. This TCR came from a man aged 18 to 30 who received the YFV17D yellow fever vaccine. The CDR3 bases are TGTGCCAGCAGCTTAGAAAGGGCTGGGCAGGACACCGGGGAGCTGTTTTTT. Protein sequence: CASSLERAGQDTGELFF.